The 12 T cell receptor beta chains reported below all come from one sample, sequenced in a study of T-cell reconstitution after alpha-beta-depleted transplantation in children listed by TCRdb under 2016. The library relied on PCR. Sequencing took place on an Illumina HiSeq 2500. TCR libraries were prepared with molecular barcoding, using unique molecular identifiers to normalize TCRbeta repertoire quantification. The public reads were reanalyzed by TCRdb: fastp trimming at Q25, MiXCR alignment, in-frame beta chains only. One record per CDR3 amino acid sequence lists the most common genes and DNA. The sample table shows some 500,000 distinct CDR3 sequences, and around 17% are seen once. Of the sample, 3.3% falls within the top ten clones. Sequenced here: PBMCs from the stem cell graft donor, sampled from the stem cell graft. The receptors here all came from a human donor who donated a stem cell graft to a child with acute lymphoblastic leukemia.

The chain couples TRBV7-9 to TRBJ2-7; 8 nucleotides agree with TRBD1. The CDR3 totals 15 residues. Germline V lookup: CDR1 SEHNR, CDR2 FQNEAQ (reference sequence). The J segment lost 3 bases and the V segment lost 5 bases, leaving 9 bases of the junction unmatched. For the CDR3, the DNA is TGTGCCAGCAGCGCCGACAGGGGACTGGACTACGAGCAGTACTTC. It is translated as CASSADRGLDYEQYF. Full variable domain (remainder filled in from reference TRBV7-9 and TRBJ2-7): DTGVSQNPRHKITKRGQNVTFRCDPISEHNRLYWYRQTLGQGPEFLTYFQNEAQLEKSRLLSDRFSAERPKGSFSTLEIQRTEQGDSAMYLCASSADRGLDYEQYFGPGTRLTVT.

The rearrangement joins TRBV6-1 to TRBJ2-7, with D possibly being TRBD2 (6 bases). CDR1 and CDR2 (germline): MNHNS, SASEGT. This CDR3 has 15 amino acids. V was pared by 3 bases and J by 2 bases, with 14 bases between. The CDR3 loop reads CASSEGLYPAYEQYF. The CDR3 nucleotides are TGTGCCAGCAGTGAGGGACTGTACCCCGCCTACGAGCAGTACTTC.

This chain connects TRBV29-1 to TRBJ2-2; 7 bases are shared with TRBD1. V was pared by 6 bases and J by 0 bases, with 10 bases of the junction left unmatched. This CDR3 region has 16 residues. The V gene's germline CDR1 is SQVTM and CDR2 ANQGSEA. CDR3 sequence: CSVETGTEPNTGELFF. In nucleotides, the CDR3 is TGCAGCGTGGAGACAGGGACCGAGCCGAACACCGGGGAGCTGTTTTTT.

The rearrangement links TRBV7-9 to TRBJ2-7; a weak D match, TRBD2 (6 bases). V was shortened by 6 bases and J by 6 bases, with 18 bases between the two germline ends. Germline V gene data show CDR1 as SEHNR and CDR2 as FQNEAQ (reference sequence). This CDR3 has 14 residues. The CDR3 DNA reads TGTGCCAGCAGTTCCCGACTAGTCGGGGGCGAGCAGTACTTC. Amino acids: CASSSRLVGGEQYF.

The DNA of the CDR3 is TGTGCCAGCAGCTTAAACGGCCCCTACGAGCAGTACTTC. It is translated as CASSLNGPYEQYF. This chain joins TRBV7-9 and TRBJ2-7, with D unclear. Germline V lookup: CDR1 SEHNR, CDR2 FQNEAQ (reference sequence). The CDR3 consists of 13 residues. V lost 2 bases to trimming and J lost 2 bases, with 7 bases between them.

This clonotype appeared a few times. CDR3 bases: TGTGCCAGCAGCTTATCAAGGGGGGGGTCATACAATGAGCAGTTCTTC. Protein product: CASSLSRGGSYNEQFF. This chain links TRBV7-9 with TRBJ2-1; weak D call: TRBD2 (7 bases). Trimming removed 2 bases from V and 4 bases from J, with 15 bases in between. Germline lookup yields CDR1 SEHNR and CDR2 FQNEAQ (reference sequence). The CDR3 spans 16 residues. Complete variable domain (other parts from reference TRBV7-9 and TRBJ2-1): DTGVSQNPRHKITKRGQNVTFRCDPISEHNRLYWYRQTLGQGPEFLTYFQNEAQLEKSRLLSDRFSAERPKGSFSTLEIQRTEQGDSAMYLCASSLSRGGSYNEQFFGPGTRLTVL.

In its sample, this clonotype was seen a few times. V is TRBV20-1 and J is TRBJ2-7, with 10 bases aligning to TRBD1. Germline V gene lookup returns CDR1 DFQATT and CDR2 SNEGSKA (reference sequence). V gave up 6 bases and J gave up 2 bases; unmatched junction bases: 7. This CDR3 contains 14 residues. The CDR3, as DNA: TGCAGTGCGTCCCGGGACAGGGGAACCTACGAGCAGTACTTC. Encoded protein: CSASRDRGTYEQYF.

The rearrangement uses TRBV21-1 and TRBJ1-2. TRBV21-1 is a documented pseudogene. The CDR3 has 15 amino acids. The CDR3 DNA reads TGTGCCAGCAGCAAAGTAACGCAGCGAGGGAGTGGCTACACCTTC. This gives the protein CASSKVTQRGSGYTF.

This clonotype turned up a few times. The rearrangement joins TRBV9 to TRBJ1-1; 10 bases fit TRBD1. CDR3 length: 15 amino acids. V was clipped by 3 bases and J by 6 bases; unmatched bases: 8. Germline CDR1 and CDR2: SGDLS and YYNGEE. The CDR3 spells CASSGLDRGVAEAFF. For the CDR3, the DNA is TGTGCCAGCAGCGGACTGGACAGGGGGGTCGCTGAAGCTTTCTTT. Full variable domain (outside the CDR3, taken from reference TRBV9 and TRBJ1-1): DSGVTQTPKHLITATGQRVTLRCSPRSGDLSVYWYQQSLDQGLQFLIQYYNGEERAKGNILERFSAQQFPDLHSELNLSSLELGDSALYFCASSGLDRGVAEAFFGQGTRLTVV.

This clonotype was seen more than once but under ten times. The chain couples TRBV27 to TRBJ1-1; no firm D call. Germline V gene lookup returns CDR1 MNHEY and CDR2 SMNVEV (reference sequence). V lost 8 bases and J lost 1, with 8 bases in between. This CDR3 spans 12 amino acids. CDR3 amino acids: CASAWGNTEAFF. The CDR3 DNA is TGTGCCAGCGCTTGGGGGAACACTGAAGCTTTCTTT.

The J gene is TRBJ1-1, the V gene TRBV12-3 or TRBV12-4; D not certain. Deletions cut 5 bases from V and 5 bases from J, with 15 bases between. This CDR3 spans 14 amino acids. CDR3 protein: CASSPGKVVTEAFF. CDR3 coding DNA: TGTGCCAGCAGTCCGGGGAAAGTCGTGACTGAAGCTTTCTTT.

This clonotype was counted only a few times. The rearrangement joins TRBV15 to TRBJ1-2; D uncertain. Germline values: CDR1 LNHNV, CDR2 YYDKDF (reference sequence). V gave up 1 base and J gave up 0 bases, with 9 bases separating them. The CDR3 sequence is 15 residues long. CDR3 region: CATSRGASANYGYTF. The CDR3 DNA sequence: TGTGCCACCAGCAGAGGGGCTAGCGCTAACTATGGCTACACCTTC.